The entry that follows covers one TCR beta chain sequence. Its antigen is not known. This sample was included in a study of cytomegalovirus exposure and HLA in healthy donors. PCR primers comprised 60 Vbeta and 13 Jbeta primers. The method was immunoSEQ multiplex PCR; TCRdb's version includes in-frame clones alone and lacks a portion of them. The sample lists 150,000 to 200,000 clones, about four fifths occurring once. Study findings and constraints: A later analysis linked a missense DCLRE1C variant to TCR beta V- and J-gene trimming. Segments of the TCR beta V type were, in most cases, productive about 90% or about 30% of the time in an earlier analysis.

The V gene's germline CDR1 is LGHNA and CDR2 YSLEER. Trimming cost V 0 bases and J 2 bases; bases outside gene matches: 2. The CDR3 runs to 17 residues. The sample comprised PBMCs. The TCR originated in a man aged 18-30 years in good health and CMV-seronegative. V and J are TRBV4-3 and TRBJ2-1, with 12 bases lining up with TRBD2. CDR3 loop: CASSQEWTSGAYNEQFF. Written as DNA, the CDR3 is TGCGCCAGCAGCCAAGAGTGGACTAGCGGGGCCTACAATGAGCAGTTCTTC.